This TCR beta chain was profiled in a study of lymphopenia after photon versus proton radiotherapy. This clone was observed a single time. Data came from immunoSEQ multiplex PCR; TCRdb stores just in-frame clones and leaves some out. The table shows 37,000 or so clones, with 85% to 90% occurring only once. There are 14 residues in the CDR3. V was clipped by 4 bases and J by 3 bases; unmatched bases: 4. The germline gives CDR1 SGHRS, CDR2 YFSETQ. This TCR came from a man aged 50 to 59 with gastric cancer. The material sequenced was peripheral blood, taken from a patient treated with photon-based radiotherapy. The chain has TRBV5-1 and TRBJ2-3, with 8 bases identical to TRBD2. This CDR3 is CASSVAGKTDTQYF. The CDR3 region has the DNA TGCGCCAGCAGCGTAGCGGGAAAGACAGATACGCAGTATTTT. Filled out from reference TRBV5-1 and TRBJ2-3, the complete variable domain reads KAGVTQTPRYLIKTRGQQVTLSCSPISGHRSVSWYQQTPGQGLQFLFEYFSETQRNKGNFPGRFSGRQFSNSRSEMNVSTLELGDSALYLCASSVAGKTDTQYFGPGTRLTVL.